A single sample gave rise to the 19 T cell receptor beta chains below, sequenced in a study of blood T cells in healthy people across ages (dated by TCRdb to the mid-2010s). Receptors were amplified or captured by 5' RACE. A second roughly 7 to 12 cycle PCR used a sample-barcoded 5' primer and a J-beta primer mix. The public reads were reprocessed in TCRdb via fastp at Q25 and MiXCR, keeping in-frame beta chains. Rows with one shared CDR3 protein collapse into an entry with the most common genes and DNA. For this sample the table gives around 1,900,000 distinct CDR3 sequences, of which 35% to 50% were detected only once. Under 30% of the sample goes to the ten largest clones. Input material: blood. These receptors came from a human donor in good health.

The rearrangement uses TRBV5-1 and TRBJ2-1; D is perhaps TRBD1 (5 bases). This CDR3 has 14 residues. CDR1 is SGHRS, CDR2 YFSETQ, per germline. V lost 0 bases, J lost 12 bases, and 16 bases lay in between. The CDR3 DNA sequence: TGCGCCAGCAGCTTGGAAGGGTTAGGGGATGTGCAGTTCTTC. This codes for CASSLEGLGDVQFF. The full variable domain, in which reference TRBV5-1 and TRBJ2-1 provide the parts outside the CDR3, is KAGVTQTPRYLIKTRGQQVTLSCSPISGHRSVSWYQQTPGQGLQFLFEYFSETQRNKGNFPGRFSGRQFSNSRSEMNVSTLELGDSALYLCASSLEGLGDVQFFGPGTRLTVL.

This chain uses TRBV10-3 with TRBJ1-2, with D unresolved. V lost 5 bases and J lost 0, with 10 bases in between. The CDR3 covers 14 residues. Germline V gene lookup returns CDR1 ENHRY and CDR2 SYGVKD. CDR3 bases: TGTGCCATCAGTCTAGTAAAGACTAACTATGGCTACACCTTC. This encodes CAISLVKTNYGYTF.

This clonotype was picked up a small number of times. The gene calls are TRBV5-1 and TRBJ2-1, with TRBD1 matching over 7 bases. CDR1 SGHRS and CDR2 YFSETQ come from the germline V gene. This CDR3 region has 13 residues. Losses at the gene ends were 0 bases for V and 10 bases for J; bases not matched to a gene: 4. CDR3 sequence: CASSLAQGEEQFF. In DNA form, the CDR3 reads TGCGCCAGCAGCTTGGCCCAGGGGGAGGAGCAGTTCTTC. Variable domain in full (rest from reference TRBV5-1 and TRBJ2-1): KAGVTQTPRYLIKTRGQQVTLSCSPISGHRSVSWYQQTPGQGLQFLFEYFSETQRNKGNFPGRFSGRQFSNSRSEMNVSTLELGDSALYLCASSLAQGEEQFFGPGTRLTVL.

This clonotype has just one count. The rearrangement links TRBV10-2 to TRBJ2-7, with a possible D match to TRBD2 (5 bases). The end of the DNA aligns better with TRBJ2-5, so the J call may be wrong. The V gene's germline CDR1 is WSHSY and CDR2 SAAADI. CDR3 length: 13 residues. The chain's CDR3 is CASNDGLTETQYF. DNA of the CDR3: TGCGCCAGCAATGACGGACTCACGGAGACCCAGTACTTC.

V gene TRBV6-2 or TRBV6-3 combines with J gene TRBJ2-1; 8 bases are shared with TRBD2. J lost 4 bases, V lost 4 bases, and 3 bases had no gene match. CDR3 length: 14 residues. The germline V gene has CDR1 MNHEY and CDR2 SVGEGT. The CDR3 sequence is CASSSGTRYNEQFF. Here the CDR3 DNA reads TGTGCCAGCAGTTCCGGGACTAGATACAATGAGCAGTTCTTC.

This rearrangement joins TRBV6-1 to TRBJ2-7; 9 bases line up with TRBD1. Per germline, CDR1 MNHNS and CDR2 SASEGT. This CDR3 is 15 amino acids long. Unmatched junction bases numbered 14, after V lost 8 bases and J lost 6 bases. The CDR3 sequence: CASLPNPGQGSEQYF. The CDR3 DNA is TGTGCCAGCCTTCCCAACCCGGGACAGGGATCCGAGCAGTACTTC.

As to this clonotype: This could be a read error, since a much larger clone is one nucleotide away. J is TRBJ2-3 and V is TRBV20-1, with D unclear. Germline V lookup: CDR1 DFQATT, CDR2 SNEGSKA (reference sequence). The CDR3 totals 12 residues. The CDR3 nucleotides are TGCAATGCTGGGCGCGTCACAGATACGCAGTATTTT. Encoded protein: CNAGRVTDTQYF.

The sample holds a few counts of this clonotype. This chain uses TRBV29-1 with TRBJ1-2, with D hard to call. The CDR3 totals 13 residues. Trimming cost V 6 bases and J 4 bases, with 15 bases left between them. CDR1 is SQVTM and CDR2 is ANQGSEA in the germline V gene. CDR3 nucleotide sequence: TGCAGCGTCGCCGTTGACCCGTCCTATGGCTACACCTTC. As protein: CSVAVDPSYGYTF.

This chain uses TRBV4-3 with TRBJ2-3; 9 bases are shared with TRBD2. Germline CDR1 reads LGHNA; CDR2 reads YSLEER. The CDR3 covers 19 residues. The V gene end was trimmed by 0 bases and the J gene end by 2 bases; junction bases not matched to a gene: 12. The CDR3 loop reads CASSQDLSRASGTTDTQYF. CDR3 in DNA: TGCGCCAGCAGCCAAGATTTATCCCGGGCTAGCGGGACCACAGATACGCAGTATTTT.

The rearrangement links TRBV11-3 to TRBJ2-6, with 7 bases fitting TRBD1. Germline loops: CDR1 SGHNT, CDR2 YENEEA. The V gene end was trimmed by 5 bases and the J gene end by 3 bases; junction bases not matched to a gene: 7. The CDR3 spans 16 residues. CDR3 DNA: TGTGCCAGCAGCACACGACAGGGCGGTGGGGCCAACGTCCTGACTTTC. Translating gives CASSTRQGGGANVLTF.

The V and J genes are TRBV28 and TRBJ2-6; 7 bases match TRBD1. The V and J ends lost 2 bases and 4 bases, in that order; junction bases with no gene match: 2. Germline assignment: CDR1 MDHEN and CDR2 SYDVKM. The CDR3 runs to 15 residues. The DNA of the CDR3 is TGTGCCAGCAGTTTAGTGGGACAGGGGGCCAACGTCCTGACTTTC. The encoded protein is CASSLVGQGANVLTF.

With respect to this clonotype: An end of the junction differs from the germline gene, which may be a read error. The chain has TRBV7-6 and TRBJ1-2; 8 positions agree with TRBD1. The CDR3 extends over 15 amino acids. Germline CDR1 SGHVS, CDR2 FNYEAQ. CDR3 in amino acids: CTSSSRTGLAFGYTF. In DNA, the CDR3 is TGTACCAGCAGCTCCCGGACAGGGCTGGCGTTTGGCTACACCTTC.

The genes are TRBV11-1 and TRBJ2-3; D might be TRBD2 (6 bases). Germline-derived CDR1 and CDR2 are SGHAT and FQDESV (reference sequence). This CDR3 contains 16 residues. The ends were cut back, 3 bases at V and 6 bases at J, with 19 bases in the middle. Here the CDR3 DNA reads TGTGCCAGCAGCTTCGGGGCGGCGGGACCAGGCGATACGCAGTATTTT. Protein: CASSFGAAGPGDTQYF.

The chain links TRBV11-3 to TRBJ2-1; D is undetermined. CDR1 and CDR2 from the germline V gene are SGHNT and YENEEA. The CDR3 contains 13 residues. Trimming removed 3 bases at V and 12 bases at J, with 15 bases between. The CDR3 DNA sequence: TGTGCCAGCAGCTTTCCCCCCCCTTCCGTGCAGTTCTTC. Translating it yields CASSFPPPSVQFF. Full variable domain (missing parts from reference TRBV11-3 and TRBJ2-1): EAGVVQSPRYKIIEKKQPVAFWCNPISGHNTLYWYLQNLGQGPELLIRYENEEAVDDSQLPKDRFSAERLKGVDSTLKIQPAELGDSAVYLCASSFPPPSVQFFGPGTRLTVL.

As DNA, the CDR3 is TGTGCCACCAGTGTCGCCCACCGGGACGGACGGCCTGAGCAGTTCTTC. It is translated as CATSVAHRDGRPEQFF. This sequence joins TRBV24-1 and TRBJ2-1, with D perhaps assigned TRBD1 or TRBD2 (5 bases each). The CDR3 totals 16 residues. From germline, CDR1 is KGHDR and CDR2 SFDVKD. V was trimmed by 5 bases and J by 9 bases, leaving 22 bases between them.

The V and J genes are TRBV20-1 and TRBJ1-2; D is unclear. V was cut by 5 bases and J by 2 bases, with 15 bases left in between. This CDR3 is built from 14 residues. The V gene's germline CDR1 is DFQATT and CDR2 SNEGSKA (reference sequence). The CDR3 DNA sequence: TGCAGTGCTGGGGATGGGGTATTAAACTATGGCTACACCTTC. This codes for CSAGDGVLNYGYTF.

This clonotype was detected a few times. This chain joins TRBV4-2 and TRBJ2-5, with TRBD2 identical over 12 bases. V lost 4 bases and J lost 5; bases outside the gene matches: 8. The CDR3 consists of 16 residues. Germline loops: CDR1 LGHNA, CDR2 YNFKEQ. CDR3: CASSPRLAGDGETQYF. For the CDR3, the DNA is TGTGCCAGCAGCCCTCGACTAGCGGGGGATGGGGAGACCCAGTACTTC.

In its sample, this clonotype was seen a few times. The CDR3 region has the DNA TGTGCCAGCAGCTTAGACGCACAGCCCCATGGCTACACCTTC. Its translation is CASSLDAQPHGYTF. The rearrangement links TRBV7-2 to TRBJ1-2; D gene uncertain. Trimming left V 1 base short and J 6 bases short, with 12 bases between. CDR1 is SGHTA and CDR2 is FQGNSA in the germline V gene. CDR3 length: 14 amino acids. Filled out from reference TRBV7-2 and TRBJ1-2, the complete variable domain reads GAGVSQSPSNKVTEKGKDVELRCDPISGHTALYWYRQSLGQGLEFLIYFQGNSAPDKSGLPSDRFSAERTGGSVSTLTIQRTQQEDSAVYLCASSLDAQPHGYTFGSGTRLTVV.

This rearrangement joins TRBV7-2 to TRBJ1-4; the D is unclear. This CDR3 contains 14 residues. V dropped 2 bases and J dropped 8 bases, with 12 bases sitting between them. Germline assignment: CDR1 SGHTA and CDR2 FQGNSA. The CDR3 sequence: CASSLIVGEEKLFF. The CDR3, as DNA: TGTGCCAGCAGCTTAATAGTCGGGGAGGAAAAACTGTTTTTT.